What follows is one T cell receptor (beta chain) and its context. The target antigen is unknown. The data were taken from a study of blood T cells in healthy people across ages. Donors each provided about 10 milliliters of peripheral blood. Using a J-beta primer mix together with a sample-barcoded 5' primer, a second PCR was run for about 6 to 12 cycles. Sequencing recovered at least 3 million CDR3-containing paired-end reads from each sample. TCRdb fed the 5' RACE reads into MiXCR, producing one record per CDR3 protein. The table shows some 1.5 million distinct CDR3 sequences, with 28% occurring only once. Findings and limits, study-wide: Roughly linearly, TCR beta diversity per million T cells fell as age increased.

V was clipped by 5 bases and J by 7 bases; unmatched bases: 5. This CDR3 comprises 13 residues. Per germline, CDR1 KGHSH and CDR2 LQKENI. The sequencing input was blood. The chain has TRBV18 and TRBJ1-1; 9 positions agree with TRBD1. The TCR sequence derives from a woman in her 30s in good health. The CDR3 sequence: CASSGQGRNEAFF. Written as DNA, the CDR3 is TGTGCCAGCTCAGGACAGGGGCGGAATGAAGCTTTCTTT.